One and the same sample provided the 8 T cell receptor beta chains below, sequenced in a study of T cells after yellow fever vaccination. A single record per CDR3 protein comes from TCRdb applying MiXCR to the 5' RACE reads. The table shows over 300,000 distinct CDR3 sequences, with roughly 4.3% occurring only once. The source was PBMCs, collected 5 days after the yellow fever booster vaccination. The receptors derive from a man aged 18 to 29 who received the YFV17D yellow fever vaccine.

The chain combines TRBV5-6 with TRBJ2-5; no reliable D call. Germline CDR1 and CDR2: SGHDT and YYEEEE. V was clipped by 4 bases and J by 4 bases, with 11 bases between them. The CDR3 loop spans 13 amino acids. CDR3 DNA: TGTGCCAGCAGCACCTTCACTCGAGAGACCCAGTACTTC. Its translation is CASSTFTRETQYF.

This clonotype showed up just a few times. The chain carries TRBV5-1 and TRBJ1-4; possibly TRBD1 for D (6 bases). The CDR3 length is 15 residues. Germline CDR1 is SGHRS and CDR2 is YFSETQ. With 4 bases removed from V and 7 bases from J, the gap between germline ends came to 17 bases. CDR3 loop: CASSREGGVFEKLFF. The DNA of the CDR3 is TGCGCCAGCAGCCGAGAGGGGGGCGTTTTTGAAAAACTGTTTTTT. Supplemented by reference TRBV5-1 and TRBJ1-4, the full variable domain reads KAGVTQTPRYLIKTRGQQVTLSCSPISGHRSVSWYQQTPGQGLQFLFEYFSETQRNKGNFPGRFSGRQFSNSRSEMNVSTLELGDSALYLCASSREGGVFEKLFFGSGTQLSVL.

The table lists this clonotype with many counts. The CDR3 is CASSLNQDYGYTF. The CDR3 DNA reads TGTGCCAGCAGCCTAAATCAGGACTATGGCTACACCTTC. The gene calls are TRBV7-2 and TRBJ1-2; D is ambiguous. Germline V gives CDR1 SGHTA, CDR2 FQGNSA. The ends were cut back, 5 bases at V and 3 bases at J, with 10 bases in the middle. The CDR3 consists of 13 residues.

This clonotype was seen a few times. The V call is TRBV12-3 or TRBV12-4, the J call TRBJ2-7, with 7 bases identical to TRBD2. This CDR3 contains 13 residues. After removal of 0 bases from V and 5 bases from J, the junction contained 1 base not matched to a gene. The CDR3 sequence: CASSLAGGNEQYV. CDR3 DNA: TGTGCCAGCAGTTTAGCGGGAGGGAACGAGCAGTACGTC.

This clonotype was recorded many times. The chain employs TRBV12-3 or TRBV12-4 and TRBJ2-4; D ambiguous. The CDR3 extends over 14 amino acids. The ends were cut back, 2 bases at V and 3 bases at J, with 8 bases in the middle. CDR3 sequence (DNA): TGTGCCAGCAGTTTATACTTGGGCAAAAACATTCAGTACTTC. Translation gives CASSLYLGKNIQYF.

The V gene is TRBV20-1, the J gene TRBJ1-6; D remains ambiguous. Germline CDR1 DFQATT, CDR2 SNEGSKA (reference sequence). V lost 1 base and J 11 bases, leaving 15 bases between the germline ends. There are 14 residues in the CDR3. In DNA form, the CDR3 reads TGCAGTGCTAGAGTCCACCTTAGGGAGGCACCCCTCCACTTT. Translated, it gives CSARVHLREAPLHF.

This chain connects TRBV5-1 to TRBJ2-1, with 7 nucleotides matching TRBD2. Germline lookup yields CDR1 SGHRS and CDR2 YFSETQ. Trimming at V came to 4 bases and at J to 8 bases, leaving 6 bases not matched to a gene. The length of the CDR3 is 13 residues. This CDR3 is CASSPRGDDEQFF. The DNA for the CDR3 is TGCGCCAGCAGCCCCCGGGGGGATGATGAGCAGTTCTTC.

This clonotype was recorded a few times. In nucleotides, the CDR3 is TGCAGTGCTAGAGCCCCCCCGGGGGTAGAGCGGGGGGACTACGAGCAGTACGTC. Translation: CSARAPPGVERGDYEQYV. The rearrangement joins TRBV20-1 to TRBJ2-7, with 9 bases fitting TRBD2. Germline CDR1 DFQATT, CDR2 SNEGSKA (reference sequence). Trimming removed 1 base from V and 3 bases from J; junction bases left unmatched: 16. CDR3 length: 18 residues.